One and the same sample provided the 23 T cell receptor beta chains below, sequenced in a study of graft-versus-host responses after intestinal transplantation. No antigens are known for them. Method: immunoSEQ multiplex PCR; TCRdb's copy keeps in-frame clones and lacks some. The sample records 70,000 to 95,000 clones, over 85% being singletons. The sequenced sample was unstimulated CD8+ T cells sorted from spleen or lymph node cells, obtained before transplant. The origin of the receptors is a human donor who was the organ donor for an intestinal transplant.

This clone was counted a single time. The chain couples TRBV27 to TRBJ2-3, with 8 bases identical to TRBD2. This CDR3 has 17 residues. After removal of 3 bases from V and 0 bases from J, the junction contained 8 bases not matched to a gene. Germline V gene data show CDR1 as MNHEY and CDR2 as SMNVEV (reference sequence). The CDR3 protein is CASSFSAGVGSTDTQYF. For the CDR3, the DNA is TGTGCCAGCAGTTTTTCAGCGGGAGTTGGCAGCACAGATACGCAGTATTTT.

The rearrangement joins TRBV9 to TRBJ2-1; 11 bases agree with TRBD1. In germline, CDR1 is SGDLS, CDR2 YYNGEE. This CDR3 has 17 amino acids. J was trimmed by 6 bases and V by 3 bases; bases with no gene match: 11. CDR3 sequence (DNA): TGTGCCAGCAGCGGTAAATCCGGGACAGGGGGAAGCAATGAGCAGTTCTTC. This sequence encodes CASSGKSGTGGSNEQFF.

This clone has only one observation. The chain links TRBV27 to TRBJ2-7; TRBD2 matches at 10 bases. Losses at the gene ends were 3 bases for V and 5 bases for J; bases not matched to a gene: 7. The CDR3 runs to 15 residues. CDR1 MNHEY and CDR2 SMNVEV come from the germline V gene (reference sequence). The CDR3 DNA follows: TGTGCCAGCAGTTTGATAGGGACTAGCGTTGACGAGCAGTACTTC. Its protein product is CASSLIGTSVDEQYF.

CDR3: CASREGGLQMGGYTF. The CDR3 bases are TGTGCCAGCCGAGAGGGGGGGCTACAGATGGGAGGCTACACCTTC. V and J are TRBV25-1 and TRBJ1-2; D perhaps matches TRBD1 (6 bases). The length of the CDR3 is 15 residues. The V and J ends lost 8 bases and 8 bases respectively, with 24 bases between them. CDR1 is MGHDK and CDR2 is SYGVNS in the germline V gene.

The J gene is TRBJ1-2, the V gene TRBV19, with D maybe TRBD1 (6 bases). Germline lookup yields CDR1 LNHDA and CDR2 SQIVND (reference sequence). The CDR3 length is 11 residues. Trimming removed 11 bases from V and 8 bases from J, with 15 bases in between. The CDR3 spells CAGSTGWGYTF. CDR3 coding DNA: TGTGCCGGATCTACAGGGTGGGGCTACACCTTC.

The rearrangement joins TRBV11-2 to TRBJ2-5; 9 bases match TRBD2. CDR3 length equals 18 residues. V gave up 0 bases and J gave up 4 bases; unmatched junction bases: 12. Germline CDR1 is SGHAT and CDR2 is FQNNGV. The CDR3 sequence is CASSLDFAGGPWLETQYF. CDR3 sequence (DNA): TGTGCCAGCAGCTTAGATTTCGCGGGGGGGCCGTGGCTAGAGACCCAGTACTTC.

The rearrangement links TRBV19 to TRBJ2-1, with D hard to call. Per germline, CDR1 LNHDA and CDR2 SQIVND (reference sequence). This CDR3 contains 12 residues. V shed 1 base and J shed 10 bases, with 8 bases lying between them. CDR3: CASSIGSREQFF. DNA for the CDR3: TGTGCCAGTAGTATAGGCAGCAGGGAGCAGTTCTTC.

In nucleotides, the CDR3 is TGTGCCAGCAGCTACGTAGGGGGACGAGGGGAGCAGTACTTC. It translates to CASSYVGGRGEQYF. The rearrangement joins TRBV11-2 to TRBJ2-7, with D perhaps matching TRBD1 (6 bases). Between the trimmed V and J ends, which lost 4 bases and 7 bases, there was a span of 17 bases. From germline, CDR1 is SGHAT and CDR2 FQNNGV. The CDR3 loop spans 14 amino acids.

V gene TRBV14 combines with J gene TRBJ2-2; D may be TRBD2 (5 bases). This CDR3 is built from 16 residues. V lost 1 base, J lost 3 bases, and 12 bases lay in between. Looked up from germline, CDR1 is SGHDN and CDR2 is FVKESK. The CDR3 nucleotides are TGTGCCAGCAGCCAAGGAGGACTCATCTACACCGGGGAGCTGTTTTTT. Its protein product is CASSQGGLIYTGELFF.

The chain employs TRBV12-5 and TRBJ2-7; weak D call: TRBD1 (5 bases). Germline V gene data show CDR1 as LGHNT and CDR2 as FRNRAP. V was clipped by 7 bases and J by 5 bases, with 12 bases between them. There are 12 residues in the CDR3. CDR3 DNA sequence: TGTGCTAGTGTTAGGGGAAGGAACGAGCAGTACTTC. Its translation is CASVRGRNEQYF.

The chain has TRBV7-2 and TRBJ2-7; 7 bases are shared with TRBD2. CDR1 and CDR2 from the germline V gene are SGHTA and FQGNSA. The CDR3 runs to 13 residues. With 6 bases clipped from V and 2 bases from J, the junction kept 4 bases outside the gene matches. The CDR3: CASSLTSAYEQYF. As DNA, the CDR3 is TGTGCCAGCAGTCTTACTAGCGCCTACGAGCAGTACTTC.

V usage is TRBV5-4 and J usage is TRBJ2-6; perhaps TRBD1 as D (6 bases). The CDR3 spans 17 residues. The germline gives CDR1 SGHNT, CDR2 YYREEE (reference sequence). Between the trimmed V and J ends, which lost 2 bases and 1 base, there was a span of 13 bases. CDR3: CASSFGDTISGANVLTF. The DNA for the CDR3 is TGTGCCAGCAGCTTTGGGGACACGATTTCTGGGGCCAACGTCCTGACTTTC.

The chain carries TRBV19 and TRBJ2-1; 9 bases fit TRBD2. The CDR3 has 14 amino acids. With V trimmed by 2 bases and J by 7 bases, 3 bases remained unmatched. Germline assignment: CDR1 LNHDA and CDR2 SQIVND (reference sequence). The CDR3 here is CASSIWLAGNEQFF. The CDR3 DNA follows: TGTGCCAGTAGTATATGGCTAGCGGGGAATGAGCAGTTCTTC. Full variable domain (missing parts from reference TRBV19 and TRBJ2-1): DGGITQSPKYLFRKEGQNVTLSCEQNLNHDAMYWYRQDPGQGLRLIYYSQIVNDFQKGDIAEGYSVSREKKESFPLTVTSAQKNPTAFYLCASSIWLAGNEQFFGPGTRLTVL.

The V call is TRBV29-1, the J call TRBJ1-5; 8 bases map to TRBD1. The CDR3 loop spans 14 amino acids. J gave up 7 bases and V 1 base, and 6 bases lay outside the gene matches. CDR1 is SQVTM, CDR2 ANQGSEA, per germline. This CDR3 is CSVEVGQGEQPQHF. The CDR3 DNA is TGCAGCGTTGAAGTTGGACAGGGAGAACAGCCCCAGCATTTT.

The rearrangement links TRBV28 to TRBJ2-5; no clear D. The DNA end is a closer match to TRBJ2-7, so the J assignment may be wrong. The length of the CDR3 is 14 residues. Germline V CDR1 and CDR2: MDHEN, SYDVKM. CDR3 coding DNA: TGTGCCAGCAGTCTCCGACTCGCCGAGCACGAGCAGTACTTC. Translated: CASSLRLAEHEQYF.

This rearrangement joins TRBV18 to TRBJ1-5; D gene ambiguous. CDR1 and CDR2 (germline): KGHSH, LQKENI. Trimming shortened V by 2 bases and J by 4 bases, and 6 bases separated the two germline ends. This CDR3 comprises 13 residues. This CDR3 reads CASSPMRNQPQHF. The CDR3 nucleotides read TGTGCCAGCTCACCAATGAGGAATCAGCCCCAGCATTTT.

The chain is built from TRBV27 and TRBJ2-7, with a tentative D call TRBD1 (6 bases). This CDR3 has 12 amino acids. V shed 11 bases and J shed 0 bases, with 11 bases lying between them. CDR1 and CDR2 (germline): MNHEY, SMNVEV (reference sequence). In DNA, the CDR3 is TGTGCCGCCGGACAGAGCTCCTACGAGCAGTACTTC. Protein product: CAAGQSSYEQYF.

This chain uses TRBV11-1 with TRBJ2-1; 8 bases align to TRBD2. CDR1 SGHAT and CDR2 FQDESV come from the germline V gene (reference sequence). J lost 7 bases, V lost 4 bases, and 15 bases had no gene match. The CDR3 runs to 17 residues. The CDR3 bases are TGTGCCAGCAGCTCCCCCGGCCTAGCGGGTCATTGGAATGAGCAGTTCTTC. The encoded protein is CASSSPGLAGHWNEQFF.

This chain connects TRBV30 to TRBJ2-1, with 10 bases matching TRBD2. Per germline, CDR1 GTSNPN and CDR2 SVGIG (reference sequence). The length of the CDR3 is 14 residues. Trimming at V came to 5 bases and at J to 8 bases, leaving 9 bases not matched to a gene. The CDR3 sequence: CAWGPAGGVDEQFF. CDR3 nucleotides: TGTGCCTGGGGACCAGCGGGAGGGGTCGATGAGCAGTTCTTC.

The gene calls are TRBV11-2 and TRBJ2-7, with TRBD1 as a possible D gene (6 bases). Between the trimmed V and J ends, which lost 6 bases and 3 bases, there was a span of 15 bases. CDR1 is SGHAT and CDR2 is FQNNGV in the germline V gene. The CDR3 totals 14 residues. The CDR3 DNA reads TGTGCCAGCAGGGGAGTGTGGGGGCACTACGAGCAGTACTTC. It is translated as CASRGVWGHYEQYF.

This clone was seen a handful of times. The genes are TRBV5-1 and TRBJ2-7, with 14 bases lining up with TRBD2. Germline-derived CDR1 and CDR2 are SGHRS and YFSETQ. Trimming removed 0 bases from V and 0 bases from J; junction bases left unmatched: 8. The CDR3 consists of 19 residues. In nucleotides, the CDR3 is TGCGCCAGCAGCTTGGAATCTCTGGGACTAGCGGGGGTCTCCTACGAGCAGTACTTC. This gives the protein CASSLESLGLAGVSYEQYF. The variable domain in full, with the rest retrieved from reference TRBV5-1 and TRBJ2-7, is KAGVTQTPRYLIKTRGQQVTLSCSPISGHRSVSWYQQTPGQGLQFLFEYFSETQRNKGNFPGRFSGRQFSNSRSEMNVSTLELGDSALYLCASSLESLGLAGVSYEQYFGPGTRLTVT.

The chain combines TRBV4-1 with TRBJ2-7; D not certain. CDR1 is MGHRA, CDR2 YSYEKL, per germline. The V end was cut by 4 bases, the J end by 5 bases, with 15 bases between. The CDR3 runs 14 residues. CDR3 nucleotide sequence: TGCGCCAGCAGCCCCCACCTGACAAACAACGAGCAGTACTTC. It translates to CASSPHLTNNEQYF.

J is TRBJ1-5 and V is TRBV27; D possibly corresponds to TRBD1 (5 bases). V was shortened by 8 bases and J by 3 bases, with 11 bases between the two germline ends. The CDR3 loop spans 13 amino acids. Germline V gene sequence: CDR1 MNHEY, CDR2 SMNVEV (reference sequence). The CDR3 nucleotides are TGTGCCAGCCGGGAGGGGCACAATCAGCCCCAGCATTTT. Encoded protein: CASREGHNQPQHF.